The clone carrying this T cell receptor beta chain has only a few counts. What it recognizes is unknown. The data belong to a study of CD8 T cells in ankylosing spondylitis. General study findings and limits: Researchers reportedly found disease-linked clones significantly enriched in matched ankylosing spondylitis synovial fluid. Both synovial fluid and blood in reactive arthritis had previously been reported to carry some motif variants. Ankylosing spondylitis blood seemed to carry a telltale TCR beta motif made of eight or nine highly homologous variants.

Making the TCR beta libraries involved quantitative 5'-RACE with molecular barcodes. In TCRdb, the 5' RACE reads were re-called with MiXCR into one record per CDR3 protein. The table records roughly 64,000 distinct CDR3 sequences, about 6.2% of them present only once. The CDR3 contains 15 residues. Germline values: CDR1 SGHKS, CDR2 YYEKEE (reference sequence). The V and J ends lost 0 bases and 8 bases, in that order; junction bases with no gene match: 7. Sequenced material: synovial fluid, either unsorted or a sorted T cell fraction (not recorded which). The clonotype originates from a male donor with ankylosing spondylitis. The chain employs TRBV5-5 and TRBJ2-1, with 8 bases matching TRBD2. CDR3 region: CASSLDGRALDEQFF. The CDR3 DNA is TGTGCCAGCAGCTTGGACGGGAGGGCCTTGGATGAGCAGTTCTTC.